This T cell receptor beta chain originates from a study of T cells in Graves' hyperthyroidism and ophthalmopathy. General observations from the study: Stable hyperthyroidism was told apart from ophthalmopathy by a model built on 13 V-J features. Most thyroid clonotypes expanded above 0.001 appeared in blood too.

Germline assignment: CDR1 LGHDT and CDR2 YNNKEL (reference sequence). The CDR3 runs 15 residues. The J segment lost 5 bases and the V segment lost 0 bases, leaving 5 bases of the junction unmatched. RNA transcripts were the template for amplifying TCR beta CDR3 regions. RT-PCR in the first round (using the HTBI primer set) targeted the TCR CDR3. Each CDR3 protein is one row after TCRdb ran MiXCR on the multiplex PCR reads. The table shows about 560,000 distinct CDR3 sequences, with 16% occurring only once. There are many counts of this clonotype. As yet, its antigen is unknown. This sequence was found in a woman in her late teens or twenties with Graves' hyperthyroidism. Material: blood. This rearrangement joins TRBV3-1 to TRBJ2-5, with 8 bases lining up with TRBD1. CDR3: CASSQDGRGRETQYF. DNA of the CDR3: TGTGCCAGCAGCCAAGACGGCAGGGGGCGTGAGACCCAGTACTTC.